These T cell receptor beta chains were read from a single sample in a study of vaccination effects on CD4 cells after COVID-19. Some clones are missing from TCRdb's copy, which holds only in-frame ones; the method was immunoSEQ multiplex PCR. This repertoire shows 70,000 or so clones, approximately 73% found once; its top ten account for roughly 2.1%. These receptors have no known antigen. The source was CD4+ T cells from PBMCs cultured without peptide, collected after COVID-19 vaccination. The receptors come from a human donor who received a COVID-19 vaccine. Each CDR3 is given with its conserved first and last residue. D genes are given only for firm matches. Expanded clones are given a class, and other clones once, few, many or no size at all.

>.|TRBV9|.|TRBJ1-2
TGTGCCAGCAGCGTAGGTTTCGGGAACTATGGCTACACCTTC
CASSVGFGNYGYTF
>.|TRBV9|.|TRBJ1-2
TGTGCCAGCAGCCCCTCAGTGGGCAACTATGGCTACACCTTC
CASSPSVGNYGYTF
>.|TRBV18|TRBD1|TRBJ1-2
TGTGCCAGCTCACCACCGGGACAGCTCTATGGCTACACCTTC
CASSPPGQLYGYTF
>.|TRBV18|TRBD1|TRBJ1-5
TGTGCCAGCTCACCAGGGGGGACAGCGAGCAATCAGCCCCAGCATTTT
CASSPGGTASNQPQHF
>few|TRBV7-3|TRBD2|TRBJ2-1
TGTGCCAGCAACAAGGGACTACCCGACAATGAGCAGTTCTTC
CASNKGLPDNEQFF
>.|TRBV2|TRBD1|TRBJ1-5
TGTGCCGGGGGACAGCTGCACAATCAGCCCCAGCATTTT
CAGGQLHNQPQHF
>.|TRBV6-5|.|TRBJ1-5
TGTGCCAGCAGTCTTAATGGATATAGCAATCAGCCCCAGCATTTT
CASSLNGYSNQPQHF
>.|TRBV3-1/TRBV3-2|.|TRBJ1-6
TGTGCCAGCAGCCAAGACGGGGCGAAGGGATTGAATTCACCCCTCCACTTT
CASSQDGAKGLNSPLHF
>once|TRBV6-5|.|TRBJ2-5
TGTGCCAGCAATCGACAGGTAATCCAAGAGACCCAGTACTTC
CASNRQVIQETQYF
>.|TRBV23-1|TRBD1|TRBJ1-5
TGCGCCAGCAGTCAGTCGGGACAGGGAATAAATCAGCCCCAGCATTTT
CASSQSGQGINQPQHF
>.|TRBV6-2/TRBV6-3|.|TRBJ2-1
TGTGCCAGCAGTTATGAGGGTCTCGGCCAGTTCTTC
CASSYEGLGQFF
>.|TRBV7-8|.|TRBJ2-1
TGTGCCAGCAGCCGGAGAGGGGGGTACGAAAGCTCCTACAATGAGCAGTTCTTC
CASSRRGGYESSYNEQFF
>.|TRBV12-5|TRBD2|TRBJ2-3
TGTGCTAGTGGCCCTACCGGACTAGCGGGGGGGCCTGGAGGGGCAGATACGCAGTATTTT
CASGPTGLAGGPGGADTQYF
>.|TRBV5-4|.|TRBJ2-2
TGTGCCAGCAGCTTGGTAGCGGCGGGGGAGCTGTTTTTT
CASSLVAAGELFF
>.|TRBV6-6|.|TRBJ2-1
TGTGCCAGCAGCCCCCGAGGAGGGGGGATAGGGAATGAGCAGTTCTTC
CASSPRGGGIGNEQFF